Given below is one T cell receptor (beta chain) in context. The data are from a study of blood T cell repertoires in COVID-19. Turning to the study itself: Samples taken during acute and convalescent COVID-19 were collected in the United States, Italy and Spain. In each case, the material was cDNA or gDNA derived from T cells, B-cell-depleted T cells, or PBMCs.

The CDR3 consists of 15 residues. V lost 6 bases, J lost 5 bases, and 11 bases stayed unmatched. Germline V lookup: CDR1 SGHTA, CDR2 FQGNSA. Original processing notes: Reference gene primer amplification yielded estimated nucleated cell counts. Measured with immunoSEQ multiplex PCR; TCRdb has only the in-frame clones, and not every one. V and J calls and clone size follow that table, whereas D and trimming were derived from the DNA. The profile shows 110,000 or so clones, 82% of them singletons. The sequence was collected from a human donor in a cohort sampled during active COVID-19. Sequencing input: peripheral blood. The J gene is TRBJ2-5, the V gene TRBV7-2; 8 bases map to TRBD2. The CDR3 DNA sequence: TGTGCCAGCAGTTCCGGCGGGGGGACTCAGGAGACCCAGTACTTC. Its protein product is CASSSGGGTQETQYF. Supplemented by reference TRBV7-2 and TRBJ2-5, the full variable domain reads GAGVSQSPSNKVTEKGKDVELRCDPISGHTALYWYRQSLGQGLEFLIYFQGNSAPDKSGLPSDRFSAERTGGSVSTLTIQRTQQEDSAVYLCASSSGGGTQETQYFGPGTRLLVL.